Given below is one T cell receptor beta chain in context. The V gene end was trimmed by 3 bases and the J gene end by 1 base; junction bases not matched to a gene: 5. From germline, CDR1 is LGHDT and CDR2 YNNKEL (reference sequence). This CDR3 region has 15 residues. Authors' analysis steps: Estimated nucleated cell counts came from reference gene primer amplification. This table comes from immunoSEQ multiplex PCR, and its TCRdb copy is limited to in-frame clones, with some not included. V and J calls plus clone size are reproduced from that table; the DNA served to infer D and trimming. Here the sample spans tens of thousands of clones, roughly 89% being singletons. The data originate from a study of blood T cell repertoires in COVID-19. Study information: Samples came from the United States, Italy and Spain, spanning acute and convalescent COVID-19. Sources were T cells, B-cell-depleted T cells, or PBMCs; the material itself was cDNA or gDNA.

The receptor's source is a human donor with active COVID-19. The donor label of this sample is uncertain. The genes are TRBV3-1 (or the pseudogene TRBV3-2) and TRBJ2-7, with TRBD1 identical over 8 bases. The sequenced material came from peripheral blood. CDR3 protein: CASSQDRVGSYEQYF. The CDR3 nucleotides read TGTGCCAGCAGCCAGGACAGGGTCGGATCCTACGAGCAGTACTTC.